This is a list of T cell receptor beta chains from one sample in a study of T cells in Graves' hyperthyroidism and ophthalmopathy. Each CDR3 protein gets one entry after TCRdb re-called the multiplex PCR reads with MiXCR. The sample consists of approximately 570,000 distinct CDR3 sequences, about 20% of them appearing once. Material: blood. The source of these receptors is a middle-aged man with Graves' ophthalmopathy. The CDR3 runs from the conserved cysteine through the conserved F or W. D genes are given only for firm matches. Clone size is not always given. Where it is, it says once, few, many or a class for expanded clones.

D: .
size: .
J: TRBJ2-7
V: TRBV12-5
CDR3: CASGLAGRELQYF
DNA: TGTGCTAGTGGTTTGGCAGGCCGGGAGTTGCAGTACTTC

D: .
size: few
J: TRBJ1-1
V: TRBV10-3
CDR3: CAIRRQADNTEAFF
DNA: TGTGCCATCAGACGACAGGCGGATAACACTGAAGCTTTCTTT

D: .
size: once
J: TRBJ2-5
V: TRBV19
CDR3: CASRDTDQETQYF
DNA: TGTGCCAGCCGGGACACCGACCAAGAGACCCAGTACTTC

D: TRBD1
size: few
J: TRBJ2-7
V: TRBV29-1
CDR3: CSARSSGQGMFGEQYF
DNA: TGCAGCGCCCGATCCTCGGGACAGGGTATGTTTGGCGAGCAGTACTTC

D: .
size: many
J: TRBJ2-1
V: TRBV20-1
CDR3: CSARDWNSYNEQFF
DNA: TGCAGTGCTAGAGACTGGAACTCCTACAATGAGCAGTTCTTC

D: .
size: .
J: TRBJ1-1
V: TRBV19
CDR3: CASKSVLNTEAFF
DNA: TGTGCCAGTAAAAGTGTGTTGAACACTGAAGCTTTCTTT

D: .
size: few
J: TRBJ1-5
V: TRBV6-1
CDR3: CASSEVGQPQHF
DNA: TGTGCCAGCAGTGAAGTGGGTCAGCCCCAGCATTTT

D: .
size: .
J: TRBJ2-2
V: TRBV7-9
CDR3: CASSPRDSGELFF
DNA: TGTGCCAGCAGCCCTCGTGACTCCGGGGAGCTGTTTTTT

D: TRBD1
size: few
J: TRBJ1-5
V: TRBV6-5
CDR3: CASSYPRGVPGNQPQHF
DNA: TGTGCCAGCAGTTATCCCAGGGGGGTTCCCGGCAATCAGCCCCAGCATTTT

D: .
size: few
J: TRBJ1-5
V: TRBV3-1
CDR3: CASSQVSGGEPQHF
DNA: TGTGCCAGCAGCCAAGTAAGCGGGGGCGAGCCCCAGCATTTT

D: TRBD1
size: many
J: TRBJ2-7
V: TRBV18
CDR3: CASSRDRDDYEQYF
DNA: TGTGCCAGCTCACGGGACAGGGATGACTACGAGCAGTACTTC

D: .
size: .
J: TRBJ2-2
V: TRBV7-9
CDR3: CASSLGGAVTGELFF
DNA: TGTGCCAGCAGCTTAGGGGGAGCGGTCACCGGGGAGCTGTTTTTT

D: .
size: few
J: TRBJ2-7
V: TRBV29-1
CDR3: CSVERGTTNEQYF
DNA: TGCAGCGTCGAACGGGGGACAACTAACGAGCAGTACTTC

D: .
size: .
J: TRBJ2-7
V: TRBV7-2
CDR3: CASSLEGGGYGEISYEQYF
DNA: TGTGCCAGCAGCTTAGAGGGGGGAGGGTACGGAGAGATATCCTACGAGCAGTACTTC

D: TRBD1
size: many
J: TRBJ1-2
V: TRBV5-1
CDR3: CASSAGGQAAYGYTF
DNA: TGCGCCAGCAGTGCAGGAGGACAGGCGGCGTATGGCTACACCTTC

D: TRBD2
size: .
J: TRBJ2-2
V: TRBV4-3
CDR3: CASGVQRETGELFF
DNA: TGCGCCAGCGGGGTTCAGCGGGAAACCGGGGAGCTGTTTTTT

D: .
size: .
J: TRBJ1-1
V: TRBV6-1
CDR3: CASSVRRGDTEAFF
DNA: TGTGCCAGCAGTGTCCGTAGGGGGGACACTGAAGCTTTCTTT

D: .
size: .
J: TRBJ2-2
V: TRBV7-8
CDR3: CASSFQQGRHTGELFF
DNA: TGTGCCAGCAGTTTTCAACAGGGGAGGCACACCGGGGAGCTGTTTTTT

D: TRBD1
size: .
J: TRBJ2-7
V: TRBV7-2
CDR3: CASSYGTGSSYEQYF
DNA: TGTGCCAGCAGCTACGGGACAGGGAGCTCCTACGAGCAGTACTTC

D: TRBD2
size: .
J: TRBJ2-7
V: TRBV7-9
CDR3: CASSPSLAGGPGQYF
DNA: TGTGCCAGCAGCCCCTCTCTAGCGGGAGGGCCCGGGCAGTACTTC

D: .
size: many
J: TRBJ2-1
V: TRBV2
CDR3: CASLTAKYNEQFF
DNA: TGTGCCAGCCTGACAGCGAAATACAATGAGCAGTTCTTC

D: .
size: many
J: TRBJ2-7
V: TRBV27
CDR3: CASSFQGGEQYF
DNA: TGTGCCAGCAGTTTTCAGGGAGGCGAGCAGTACTTC

D: .
size: few
J: TRBJ1-2
V: TRBV6-1
CDR3: CASSPGPTNYGYTF
DNA: TGTGCCAGCAGTCCGGGACCGACGAACTATGGCTACACCTTC

D: .
size: .
J: TRBJ2-7
V: TRBV4-3
CDR3: CASSQEPGPSYEQYF
DNA: TGCGCCAGCAGCCAAGAGCCGGGACCGAGCTACGAGCAGTACTTC

D: .
size: .
J: TRBJ1-2
V: TRBV6-2/TRBV6-3
CDR3: CASSGGTGTNYGFTF
DNA: TGTGCCAGCAGTGGGGGGACGGGGACTAACTATGGCTTCACCTTC

D: TRBD2
size: .
J: TRBJ2-1
V: TRBV10-3
CDR3: CAINQRGGDEQFF
DNA: TGTGCCATCAATCAGCGGGGGGGCGATGAGCAGTTCTTC

D: TRBD2
size: few
J: TRBJ2-1
V: TRBV20-1
CDR3: CSAPRPGGANEQFF
DNA: TGCAGTGCACCTAGGCCGGGGGGGGCGAATGAGCAGTTCTTC

D: TRBD1
size: many
J: TRBJ2-1
V: TRBV18
CDR3: CASSPGQGRFNEQFF
DNA: TGTGCCAGCTCACCCGGACAGGGCCGATTTAATGAGCAGTTCTTC

D: .
size: few
J: TRBJ2-5
V: TRBV9
CDR3: CASSLGGGERAETQYF
DNA: TGTGCCAGCAGCCTAGGGGGTGGCGAACGAGCGGAGACCCAGTACTTC

D: .
size: .
J: TRBJ1-2
V: TRBV7-9
CDR3: CAGNKGLYGYTF
DNA: TGTGCCGGCAACAAGGGGTTGTATGGCTACACCTTC

D: TRBD1
size: many
J: TRBJ2-5
V: TRBV28
CDR3: CASSRQGPRETQYF
DNA: TGTGCCAGCAGTCGACAGGGGCCTCGGGAGACCCAGTACTTC

D: .
size: .
J: TRBJ2-7
V: TRBV2
CDR3: CASRGIDKPYEQYF
DNA: TGTGCCAGCAGAGGCATCGACAAGCCCTACGAGCAGTACTTC

D: TRBD1
size: .
J: TRBJ1-1
V: TRBV20-1
CDR3: CSARPTSDRGVEAFF
DNA: TGCAGTGCTAGACCAACCTCGGACAGGGGAGTTGAAGCTTTCTTT

D: TRBD2
size: few
J: TRBJ2-3
V: TRBV7-2
CDR3: CASSSRGGPLVTDTQYF
DNA: TGTGCCAGCAGCTCTCGGGGGGGCCCCCTGGTCACAGATACGCAGTATTTT

D: TRBD2
size: few
J: TRBJ2-7
V: TRBV5-4
CDR3: CASSPIPSGGPYEQYF
DNA: TGTGCCAGCAGCCCGATCCCTAGCGGGGGGCCGTACGAGCAGTACTTC

D: TRBD1
size: .
J: TRBJ2-1
V: TRBV18
CDR3: CASSPGQGTGEQFF
DNA: TGTGCCAGCTCACCGGGACAGGGTACAGGAGAGCAGTTCTTC

D: TRBD1
size: many
J: TRBJ1-2
V: TRBV20-1
CDR3: CSAREMTGHGYTF
DNA: TGCAGTGCTAGAGAGATGACAGGGCATGGCTACACCTTC

D: TRBD1
size: many
J: TRBJ2-1
V: TRBV7-9
CDR3: CASSLVGTVVGNEQFF
DNA: TGTGCCAGCAGCTTAGTGGGGACAGTGGTGGGGAATGAGCAGTTCTTC

D: TRBD1
size: .
J: TRBJ1-2
V: TRBV29-1
CDR3: CSVAGGQGFLDYTF
DNA: TGCAGCGTTGCGGGCGGACAGGGGTTTTTAGACTACACCTTC

D: .
size: .
J: TRBJ2-2
V: TRBV5-1
CDR3: CASSFLSLDGGLTGELFF
DNA: TGCGCCAGCAGCTTCTTATCACTGGACGGAGGTCTAACCGGGGAGCTGTTTTTT

D: .
size: few
J: TRBJ2-5
V: TRBV15
CDR3: CATSRDRNSWETQYF
DNA: TGTGCCACCAGCAGAGATAGGAACAGCTGGGAGACCCAGTACTTC

D: .
size: many
J: TRBJ1-1
V: TRBV27
CDR3: CASSSLGRLNTEAFF
DNA: TGTGCCAGCAGTTCGCTGGGGAGGTTGAACACTGAAGCTTTCTTT